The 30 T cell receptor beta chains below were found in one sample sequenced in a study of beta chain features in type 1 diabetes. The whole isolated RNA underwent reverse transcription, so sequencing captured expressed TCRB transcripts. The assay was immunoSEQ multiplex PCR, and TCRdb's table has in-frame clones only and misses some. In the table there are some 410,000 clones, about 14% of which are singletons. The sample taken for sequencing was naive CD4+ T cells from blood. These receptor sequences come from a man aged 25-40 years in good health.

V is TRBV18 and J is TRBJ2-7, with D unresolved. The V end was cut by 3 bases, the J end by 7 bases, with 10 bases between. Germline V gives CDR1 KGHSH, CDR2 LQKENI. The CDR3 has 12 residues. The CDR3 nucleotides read TGTGCCAGCTCACCTCGCGTAGGGGAGCAGTACGTC. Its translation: CASSPRVGEQYV.

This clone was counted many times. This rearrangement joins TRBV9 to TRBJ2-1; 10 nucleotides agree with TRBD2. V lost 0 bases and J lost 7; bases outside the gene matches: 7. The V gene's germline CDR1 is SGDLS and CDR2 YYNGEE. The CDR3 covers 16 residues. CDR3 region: CASSVEVAGGWNEQFF. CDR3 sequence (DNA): TGTGCCAGCAGCGTAGAGGTAGCGGGAGGATGGAATGAGCAGTTCTTC.

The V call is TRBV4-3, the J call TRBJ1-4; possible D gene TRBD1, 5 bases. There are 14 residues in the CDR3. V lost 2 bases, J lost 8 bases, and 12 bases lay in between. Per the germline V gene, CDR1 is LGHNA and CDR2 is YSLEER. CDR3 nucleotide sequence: TGCGCCAGCAGCCAACTGGGGGAACGGGAAAAACTGTTTTTT. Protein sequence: CASSQLGEREKLFF.

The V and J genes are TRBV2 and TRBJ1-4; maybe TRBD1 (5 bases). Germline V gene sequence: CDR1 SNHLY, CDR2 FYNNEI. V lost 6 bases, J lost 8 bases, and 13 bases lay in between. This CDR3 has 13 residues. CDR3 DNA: TGTGCCAGCAGGACATCCGGGGCCGAAAAACTGTTTTTT. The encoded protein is CASRTSGAEKLFF.

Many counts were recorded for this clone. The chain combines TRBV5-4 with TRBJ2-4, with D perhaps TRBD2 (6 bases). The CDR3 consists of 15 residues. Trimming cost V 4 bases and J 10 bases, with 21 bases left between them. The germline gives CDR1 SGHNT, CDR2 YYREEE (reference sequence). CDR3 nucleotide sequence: TGTGCCAGCAGCCCCGTTTCGGGAGCCTCACTTATTCAGTACTTC. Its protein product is CASSPVSGASLIQYF.

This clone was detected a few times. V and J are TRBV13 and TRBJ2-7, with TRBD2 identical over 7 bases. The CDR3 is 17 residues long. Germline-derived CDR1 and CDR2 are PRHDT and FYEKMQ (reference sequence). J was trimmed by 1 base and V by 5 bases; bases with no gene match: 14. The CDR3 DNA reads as TGTGCCAGCAGCACCACATCCGTTGCTAGCGGATCCTACGAGCAGTACGTC. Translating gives CASSTTSVASGSYEQYV.

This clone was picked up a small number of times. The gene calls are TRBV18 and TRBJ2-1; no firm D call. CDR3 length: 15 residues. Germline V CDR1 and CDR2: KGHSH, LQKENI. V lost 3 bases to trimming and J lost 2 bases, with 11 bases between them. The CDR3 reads CASSPESVTYNEQFF. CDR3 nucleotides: TGTGCCAGCTCACCCGAATCGGTAACCTACAATGAGCAGTTCTTC.

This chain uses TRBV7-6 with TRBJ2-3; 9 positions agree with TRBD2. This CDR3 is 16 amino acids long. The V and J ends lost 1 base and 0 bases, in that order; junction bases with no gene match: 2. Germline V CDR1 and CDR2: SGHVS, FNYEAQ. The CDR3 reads CASSLGGTSSTDTQYF. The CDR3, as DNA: TGTGCCAGCAGCTTAGGTGGGACTAGCAGCACAGATACGCAGTATTTT.

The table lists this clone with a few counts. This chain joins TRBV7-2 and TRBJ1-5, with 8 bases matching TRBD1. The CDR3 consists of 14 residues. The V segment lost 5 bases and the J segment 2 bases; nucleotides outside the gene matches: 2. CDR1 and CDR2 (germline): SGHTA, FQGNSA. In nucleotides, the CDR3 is TGTGCCAGCAGCCAGGGACAGGGCAATCAGCCCCAGCATTTT. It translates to CASSQGQGNQPQHF. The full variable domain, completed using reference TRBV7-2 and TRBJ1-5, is GAGVSQSPSNKVTEKGKDVELRCDPISGHTALYWYRQSLGQGLEFLIYFQGNSAPDKSGLPSDRFSAERTGGSVSTLTIQRTQQEDSAVYLCASSQGQGNQPQHFGDGTRLSIL.

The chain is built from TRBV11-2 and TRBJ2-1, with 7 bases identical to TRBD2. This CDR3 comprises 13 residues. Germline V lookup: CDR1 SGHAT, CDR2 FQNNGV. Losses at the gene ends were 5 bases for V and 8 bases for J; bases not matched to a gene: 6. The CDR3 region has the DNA TGTGCCAGCAGCCCGAGACTAGCCTATGAGCAGTTCTTC. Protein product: CASSPRLAYEQFF.

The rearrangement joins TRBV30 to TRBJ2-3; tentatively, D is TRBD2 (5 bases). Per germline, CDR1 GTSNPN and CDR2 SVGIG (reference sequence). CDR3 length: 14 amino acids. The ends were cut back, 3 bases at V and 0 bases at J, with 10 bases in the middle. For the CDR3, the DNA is TGTGCCTGGAGCCGGGATTCTAGCACAGATACGCAGTATTTT. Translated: CAWSRDSSTDTQYF. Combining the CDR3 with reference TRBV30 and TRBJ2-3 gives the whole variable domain SQTIHQWPATLVQPVGSPLSLECTVEGTSNPNLYWYRQAAGRGLQLLFYSVGIGQISSEVPQNLSASRPQDRQFILSSKKLLLSDSGFYLCAWSRDSSTDTQYFGPGTRLTVL.

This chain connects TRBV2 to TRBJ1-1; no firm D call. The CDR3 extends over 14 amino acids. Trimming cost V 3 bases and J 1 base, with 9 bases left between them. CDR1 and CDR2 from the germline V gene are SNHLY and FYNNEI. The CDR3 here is CASSEVTSNTEAFF. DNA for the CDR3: TGTGCCAGCAGTGAGGTCACTTCGAACACTGAAGCTTTCTTT. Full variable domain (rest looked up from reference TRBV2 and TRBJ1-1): EPEVTQTPSHQVTQMGQEVILRCVPISNHLYFYWYRQILGQKVEFLVSFYNNEISEKSEIFDDQFSVERPDGSNFTLKIRSTKLEDSAMYFCASSEVTSNTEAFFGQGTRLTVV.

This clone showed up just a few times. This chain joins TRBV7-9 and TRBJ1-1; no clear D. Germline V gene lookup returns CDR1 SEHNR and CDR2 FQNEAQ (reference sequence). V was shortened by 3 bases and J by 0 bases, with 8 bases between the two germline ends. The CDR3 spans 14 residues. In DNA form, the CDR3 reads TGTGCCAGCAGCTTGGGAGGAGTGAACACTGAAGCTTTCTTT. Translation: CASSLGGVNTEAFF.

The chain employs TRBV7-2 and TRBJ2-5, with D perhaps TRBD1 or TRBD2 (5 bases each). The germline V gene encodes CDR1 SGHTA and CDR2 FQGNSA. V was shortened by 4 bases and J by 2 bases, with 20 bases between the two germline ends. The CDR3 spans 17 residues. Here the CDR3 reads CASSSGWGSEDQETQYF. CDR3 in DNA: TGTGCCAGCAGCTCAGGGTGGGGTAGCGAAGATCAAGAGACCCAGTACTTC. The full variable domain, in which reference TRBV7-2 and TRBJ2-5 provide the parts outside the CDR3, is GAGVSQSPSNKVTEKGKDVELRCDPISGHTALYWYRQSLGQGLEFLIYFQGNSAPDKSGLPSDRFSAERTGGSVSTLTIQRTQQEDSAVYLCASSSGWGSEDQETQYFGPGTRLLVL.

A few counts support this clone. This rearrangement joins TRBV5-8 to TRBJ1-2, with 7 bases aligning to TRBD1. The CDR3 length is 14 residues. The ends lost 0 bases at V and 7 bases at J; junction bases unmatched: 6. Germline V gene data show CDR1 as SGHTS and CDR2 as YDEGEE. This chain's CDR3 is CASSLGTGRFGYTF. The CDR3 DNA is TGTGCCAGCAGCTTGGGGACAGGACGGTTTGGCTACACCTTC.

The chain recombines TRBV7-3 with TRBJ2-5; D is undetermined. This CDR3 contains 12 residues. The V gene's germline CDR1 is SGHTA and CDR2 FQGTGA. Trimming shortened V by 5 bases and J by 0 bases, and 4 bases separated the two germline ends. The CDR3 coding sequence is TGTGCCAGCAGCCAGTACCAAGAGACCCAGTACTTC. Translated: CASSQYQETQYF.

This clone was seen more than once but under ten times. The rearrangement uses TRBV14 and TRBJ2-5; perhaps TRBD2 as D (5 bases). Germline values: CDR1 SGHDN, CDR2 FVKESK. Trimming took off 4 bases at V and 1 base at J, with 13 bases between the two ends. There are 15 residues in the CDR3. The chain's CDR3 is CASSRRPDLQETQYF. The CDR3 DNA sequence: TGTGCCAGCAGCCGGAGGCCGGACCTCCAAGAGACCCAGTACTTC.

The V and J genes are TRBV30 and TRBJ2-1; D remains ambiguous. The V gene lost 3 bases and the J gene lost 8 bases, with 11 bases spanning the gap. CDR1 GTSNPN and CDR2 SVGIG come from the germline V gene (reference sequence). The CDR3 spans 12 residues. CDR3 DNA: TGTGCCTGGAGCCCGGGTAGGTATGAGCAGTTCTTC. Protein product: CAWSPGRYEQFF. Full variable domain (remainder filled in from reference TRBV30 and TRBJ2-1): SQTIHQWPATLVQPVGSPLSLECTVEGTSNPNLYWYRQAAGRGLQLLFYSVGIGQISSEVPQNLSASRPQDRQFILSSKKLLLSDSGFYLCAWSPGRYEQFFGPGTRLTVL.

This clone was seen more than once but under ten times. DNA of the CDR3: TGTGCCAGCAGCATCGGACTAGCGGGCCGTACCGGGGAGCTGTTTTTT. Translated, it gives CASSIGLAGRTGELFF. The gene calls are TRBV7-3 and TRBJ2-2; 11 bases agree with TRBD2. CDR3 size: 16 residues. J lost 5 bases, V lost 5 bases, and 7 bases had no gene match. The germline CDR1 and CDR2 sequences are SGHTA and FQGTGA.

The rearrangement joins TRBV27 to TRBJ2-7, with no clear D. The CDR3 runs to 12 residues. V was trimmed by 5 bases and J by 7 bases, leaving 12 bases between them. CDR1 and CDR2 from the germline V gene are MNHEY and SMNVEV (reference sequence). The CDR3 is CASSHKREEQYV. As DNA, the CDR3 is TGTGCCAGCAGTCACAAGAGAGAAGAGCAGTACGTC.

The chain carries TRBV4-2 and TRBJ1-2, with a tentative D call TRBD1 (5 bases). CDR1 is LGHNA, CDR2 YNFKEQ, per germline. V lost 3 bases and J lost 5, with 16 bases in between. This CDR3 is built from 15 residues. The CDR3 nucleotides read TGTGCCAGCAGCCAGTCCCGGGACGGAATATATGGCTACACCTTC. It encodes CASSQSRDGIYGYTF.

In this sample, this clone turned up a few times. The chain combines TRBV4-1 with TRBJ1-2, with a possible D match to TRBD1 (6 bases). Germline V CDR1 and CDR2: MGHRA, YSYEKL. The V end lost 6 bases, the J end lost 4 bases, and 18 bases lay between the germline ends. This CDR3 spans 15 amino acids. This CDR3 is CASRPVGGAAYGYTF. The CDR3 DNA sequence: TGCGCCAGCAGGCCCGTGGGGGGCGCGGCCTATGGCTACACCTTC.

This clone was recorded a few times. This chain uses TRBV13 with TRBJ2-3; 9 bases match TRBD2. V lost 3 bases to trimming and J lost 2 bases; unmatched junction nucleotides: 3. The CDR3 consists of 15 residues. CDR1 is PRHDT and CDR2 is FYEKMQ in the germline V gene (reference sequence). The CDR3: CASSFSGGYTDTQYF. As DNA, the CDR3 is TGTGCCAGCAGCTTTAGCGGGGGATACACAGATACGCAGTATTTT.

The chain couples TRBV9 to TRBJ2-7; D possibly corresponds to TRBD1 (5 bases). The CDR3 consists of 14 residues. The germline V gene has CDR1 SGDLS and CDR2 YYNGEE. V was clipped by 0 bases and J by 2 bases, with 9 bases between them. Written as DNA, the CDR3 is TGTGCCAGCAGCGTAGAGCAGGGTACCTACGAGCAGTACGTC. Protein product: CASSVEQGTYEQYV.

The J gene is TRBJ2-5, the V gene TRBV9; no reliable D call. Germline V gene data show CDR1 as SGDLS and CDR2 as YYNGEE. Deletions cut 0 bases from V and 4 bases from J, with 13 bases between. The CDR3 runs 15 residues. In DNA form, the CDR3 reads TGTGCCAGCAGCGTAGGGCCCGGAGAGGCAGAGACCCAGTACTTC. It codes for CASSVGPGEAETQYF.

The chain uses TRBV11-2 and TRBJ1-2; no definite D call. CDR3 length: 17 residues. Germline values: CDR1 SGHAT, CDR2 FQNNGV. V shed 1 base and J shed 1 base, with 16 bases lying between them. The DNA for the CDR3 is TGTGCCAGCAGCTTAGGGGCAGGACGAGCTGTTAACTATGGCTACACCTTC. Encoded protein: CASSLGAGRAVNYGYTF.

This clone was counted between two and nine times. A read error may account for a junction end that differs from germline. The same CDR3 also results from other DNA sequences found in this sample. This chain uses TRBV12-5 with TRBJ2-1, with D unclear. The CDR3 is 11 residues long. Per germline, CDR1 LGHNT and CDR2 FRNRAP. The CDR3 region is CASGLVGEQFF. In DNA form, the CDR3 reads TGTGCTAGTGGGTTGGTCGGTGAGCAGTTCTTC.

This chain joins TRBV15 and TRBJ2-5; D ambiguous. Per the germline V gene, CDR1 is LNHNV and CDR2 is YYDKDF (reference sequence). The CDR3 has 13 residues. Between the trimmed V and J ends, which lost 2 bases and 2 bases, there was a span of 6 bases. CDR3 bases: TGTGCCACCAGCAGATCTCCGCAAGAGACCCAGTACTTC. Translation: CATSRSPQETQYF.

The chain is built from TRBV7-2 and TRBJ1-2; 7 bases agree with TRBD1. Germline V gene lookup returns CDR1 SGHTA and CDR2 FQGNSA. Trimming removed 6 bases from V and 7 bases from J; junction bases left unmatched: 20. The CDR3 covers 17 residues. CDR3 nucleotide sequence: TGTGCCAGCAGTCTCTCGGGACAGCCATTCATTGGCTCTGGCTACACCTTC. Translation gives CASSLSGQPFIGSGYTF.

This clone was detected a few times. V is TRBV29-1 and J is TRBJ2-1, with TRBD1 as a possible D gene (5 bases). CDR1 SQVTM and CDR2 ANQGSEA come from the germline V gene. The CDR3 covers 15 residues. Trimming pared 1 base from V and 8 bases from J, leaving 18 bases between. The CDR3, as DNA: TGCAGCGTTGAAGTAGGACACCCTTCATGGGATGAGCAGTTCTTC. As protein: CSVEVGHPSWDEQFF.